The source of this T cell receptor (beta chain) is a study of shared clonotypes between healthy human individuals. Study-wide findings and caveats: All-four-donor shared clonotypes had higher generation probabilities than non-shared clonotypes did.

Trimming pared 4 bases from V and 0 bases from J, leaving 4 bases between. Germline V gene lookup returns CDR1 SGHAT and CDR2 FQNNGV. The CDR3 is 12 residues long. This clone was recorded only once. Antigen specificity is unknown. TCRdb keeps only in-frame clones here, not all; method: immunoSEQ multiplex PCR. The table lists 850,000 to 1,200,000 clones, more than 65% of them singletons. The specimen sequenced was memory CD4+ T cells sorted from blood. Noted subset: CD45RA-negative fraction. This rearrangement joins TRBV11-2 to TRBJ2-7; D gene uncertain. The TCR originated in a man between 18 and 29 years old in good health. The CDR3 is CASSSSSYEQYF. Here the CDR3 DNA reads TGTGCCAGCAGCTCGAGCTCCTACGAGCAGTACTTC. Looking up the rest from reference TRBV11-2 and TRBJ2-7 gives the full variable domain: EAGVAQSPRYKIIEKRQSVAFWCNPISGHATLYWYQQILGQGPKLLIQFQNNGVVDDSQLPKDRFSAERLKGVDSTLKIQPAKLEDSAVYLCASSSSSYEQYFGPGTRLTVT.